One and the same sample provided the 15 T cell receptor beta chains below, sequenced in a study of blood T cell repertoires in COVID-19 (dated by TCRdb to the early 2020s). Library generation was performed with the immunoSEQ multiplex PCR assay. Imported from immuneACCESS, the table was reduced by TCRdb to in-frame sequences with V and J called. These copies leave out some clones; in studies compared against another copy, an unresolved V gene accounts for under half, and the cause of the remainder is not known. The sample records more than 200,000 clones, 85% to 90% of which are singletons. In total, the top ten clones hold about 2.2% of the sample. What was sequenced was peripheral blood. These receptors were taken from a woman between 45 and 65 years old with acute or convalescent COVID-19.

A single count supports this clone. The chain combines TRBV6-6 with TRBJ2-7; D may be TRBD2 (5 bases). The V and J ends lost 6 bases and 5 bases respectively, with 17 bases between them. The CDR3 extends over 14 amino acids. CDR1 is MNHNY and CDR2 is SVGAGI in the germline V gene (reference sequence). The CDR3 here is CASSPDSLRNEQYF. In DNA, the CDR3 is TGTGCCAGCAGCCCGGACTCCCTTCGGAACGAGCAGTACTTC.

The V and J genes are TRBV19 and TRBJ2-5; 10 positions agree with TRBD2. Germline V gene data show CDR1 as LNHDA and CDR2 as SQIVND (reference sequence). The V and J ends lost 6 bases and 7 bases, in that order; junction bases with no gene match: 14. This CDR3 is built from 16 residues. In DNA form, the CDR3 reads TGTGCCAGTAGCGCAGCGGGGGGGCTCCAAGGGGGGACCCAGTACTTC. Its translation is CASSAAGGLQGGTQYF.

The chain combines TRBV19 with TRBJ1-5, with a tentative D call TRBD1 (5 bases). The CDR3 sequence is 17 residues long. Per germline, CDR1 LNHDA and CDR2 SQIVND (reference sequence). Trimming removed 1 base at V and 0 bases at J, with 13 bases between. The CDR3 DNA follows: TGTGCCAGTAGTATAGTCCCATTCGACAGTAGCAATCAGCCCCAGCATTTT. The encoded protein is CASSIVPFDSSNQPQHF.

The chain recombines TRBV2 with TRBJ1-3; 7 bases agree with TRBD1. J lost 3 bases, V lost 2 bases, and 10 bases had no gene match. The CDR3 contains 17 residues. Germline CDR1 and CDR2: SNHLY and FYNNEI. The CDR3 DNA reads as TGTGCCAGCAGTGAAATCCAGTCCAGGGGGTATGGAAACACCATATATTTT. Residues: CASSEIQSRGYGNTIYF.

The V and J genes are TRBV7-9 and TRBJ1-6; D is undetermined. CDR1 is SEHNR and CDR2 is FQNEAQ in the germline V gene (reference sequence). The CDR3 has 16 residues. Trimming stripped 5 bases from V and 0 bases from J, with 11 bases between. The CDR3 here is CASSPLGSSYNSPLHF. In nucleotides, the CDR3 is TGTGCCAGCAGCCCCTTGGGGAGCTCCTATAATTCACCCCTCCACTTT.

The chain uses TRBV3-1 (or the pseudogene TRBV3-2) and TRBJ2-7, with 7 bases aligning to TRBD1. V shed 6 bases, J shed 2 bases, and the junction held 7 bases outside the gene matches. Germline assignment: CDR1 LGHDT and CDR2 YNNKEL (reference sequence). This CDR3 is built from 14 residues. Here the CDR3 DNA reads TGTGCCAGCAGTCCCGGGACAGAAACCTACGAGCAGTACTTC. This translates into CASSPGTETYEQYF.

V is TRBV10-3 and J is TRBJ2-5; 7 positions agree with TRBD2. Germline V lookup: CDR1 ENHRY, CDR2 SYGVKD. V was clipped by 7 bases and J by 2 bases; unmatched bases: 1. The CDR3 runs to 12 residues. Here the CDR3 reads CAIKGLQETQYF. CDR3 in DNA: TGTGCCATCAAGGGACTACAAGAGACCCAGTACTTC.

To note about this clone: The junction departs from germline at one end; a sequencing error may be responsible. For the CDR3, the DNA is TGTGCCAGCAGCTTGGGTTCGGGACAGGGGGCTTTT. As protein: CASSLGSGQGAF. The rearrangement uses TRBV5-6 and TRBJ1-4; 12 bases line up with TRBD1. The CDR3 is 12 residues long. Germline lookup yields CDR1 SGHDT and CDR2 YYEEEE. Based on the CDR3 plus reference TRBV5-6 and TRBJ1-4, the full variable domain is DAGVTQSPTHLIKTRGQQVTLRCSPKSGHDTVSWYQQALGQGPQFIFQYYEEEERQRGNFPDRFSGHQFPNYSSELNVNALLLGDSALYLCASSLGSGQGAFGSGTQLSVL.

V and J are TRBV2 and TRBJ1-2; D is unclear. Germline CDR1 reads SNHLY; CDR2 reads FYNNEI. The V gene lost 4 bases and the J gene lost 4 bases, with 7 bases spanning the gap. CDR3 size: 12 residues. Written as DNA, the CDR3 is TGTGCCAGCAGTGTTGACATCTATGGCTACACCTTC. Translated: CASSVDIYGYTF.

The CDR3 coding sequence is TGTGCCAGCAGAACCGGGAATGGAAATTCACCCCTCCACTTT. It encodes CASRTGNGNSPLHF. The chain carries TRBV25-1 and TRBJ1-6; D is uncertain. V was cut by 6 bases and J by 7 bases, with 13 bases left in between. Per germline, CDR1 MGHDK and CDR2 SYGVNS. CDR3 length: 14 residues.

The chain links TRBV27 to TRBJ2-7; tentative D call: TRBD1 (6 bases). CDR1 and CDR2 (germline): MNHEY, SMNVEV (reference sequence). The CDR3 has 14 residues. Trimming left V 5 bases short and J 1 base short, with 12 bases between. The CDR3 nucleotides read TGTGCCAGCAGTCTGGGGGCCGAATCCTACGAGCAGTACTTC. It encodes CASSLGAESYEQYF.

This chain links TRBV19 with TRBJ2-7, with a weak D call TRBD1 (6 bases). The V end lost 3 bases, the J end lost 4 bases, and 19 bases lay between the germline ends. This CDR3 spans 16 amino acids. In germline, CDR1 is LNHDA, CDR2 SQIVND (reference sequence). The CDR3 here is CASSISAGELIYEQYF. The CDR3 DNA follows: TGTGCCAGTAGTATCTCGGCAGGGGAGCTTATTTACGAGCAGTACTTC.

For the CDR3, the DNA is TGTGCCAGCAGCACTAGCGCCGGTGGGACGGCAACCTCAGATACGCAGTATTTT. Translation gives CASSTSAGGTATSDTQYF. The V call is TRBV7-9, the J call TRBJ2-3; 7 bases line up with TRBD2. Germline CDR1 and CDR2: SEHNR and FQNEAQ (reference sequence). The CDR3 has 18 amino acids. Trimming took 5 bases from V and 4 from J; bases not matched to a gene: 18. The entire variable domain, with the rest obtained from reference TRBV7-9 and TRBJ2-3, is as follows: DTGVSQNPRHKITKRGQNVTFRCDPISEHNRLYWYRQTLGQGPEFLTYFQNEAQLEKSRLLSDRFSAERPKGSFSTLEIQRTEQGDSAMYLCASSTSAGGTATSDTQYFGPGTRLTVL.

This clone appeared a single time. This chain links TRBV9 with TRBJ2-5; D is possibly TRBD2 (5 bases). CDR1 SGDLS and CDR2 YYNGEE come from the germline V gene. V was clipped by 1 base and J by 2 bases, with 6 bases between them. The CDR3 is 13 residues long. CDR3 bases: TGTGCCAGCAGCGTAAGAGGGCAAGAGACCCAGTACTTC. This codes for CASSVRGQETQYF.

This clone showed up just a few times. The chain couples TRBV6-5 to TRBJ1-2; D gene uncertain. CDR3 length: 15 amino acids. Germline assignment: CDR1 MNHEY and CDR2 SVGAGI. V was pared by 0 bases and J by 3 bases, with 11 bases between. The chain's CDR3 is CASSYSAGSDYGYTF. In DNA, the CDR3 is TGTGCCAGCAGTTACTCTGCAGGCTCGGACTATGGCTACACCTTC.